The entry below describes one T cell receptor beta chain. The sample belongs to a study of CD4 and CD8 cells across lung adenocarcinoma regions. Germline values: CDR1 ENHRY, CDR2 SYGVKD. This CDR3 is 15 amino acids long. Donors had localized lung adenocarcinoma, a non-small cell lung cancer. TCRdb re-analysed the PCR reads in MiXCR, keeping a single row per CDR3 protein. The table shows around 20,000 distinct CDR3 sequences, with 46% occurring only once. This TCR derives from a male donor with lung adenocarcinoma. The CD4 and CD8 labels of this study may be unreliable. The chain uses TRBV10-3 and TRBJ2-5; 8 bases match TRBD2. The specimen sequenced was CD4+ T cells from the margin of a lung tumor. CDR3 loop: CGGGTGGRDKDTQYF. The CDR3, as DNA: TGTGGCGGGGGGACTGGGGGCCGAGATAAGGATACCCAGTACTTC.